A selection of T cell receptor beta chains follows, all from one sample in a study of blood T cell repertoires in COVID-19. The data were produced by immunoSEQ multiplex PCR, yet TCRdb's version contains in-frame clones alone and is incomplete. The sample lists approximately 250,000 clones, more than 75% seen once, with approximately 2% in the top ten. The sequencing input was PBMCs or T cells enriched from blood (not recorded which). The receptor set was obtained from a woman aged 60-75 years in a cohort exposed to, infected with or recovered from COVID-19 (not recorded which). Both conserved end residues are part of each CDR3. A D gene is named only where the DNA matches it firmly. Expanded clones get a size class; other rows say once, few or many, or leave the size out.

J: TRBJ2-2; D: NA; V: TRBV5-1; size: NA; DNA: TGCGCCAGCAGCTTGGATCCTAGGCAGACTTCGAACACCGGGGAGCTGTTTTTT; CDR3: CASSLDPRQTSNTGELFF
J: TRBJ1-4; D: NA; V: TRBV4-3; size: NA; DNA: TGCGCCAGCAGCCAAGTGGACAGTAATGAAAAACTGTTTTTT; CDR3: CASSQVDSNEKLFF
J: TRBJ2-3; D: TRBD2; V: TRBV15; size: once; DNA: TGTGCCACCAGCAGAGTGGTGGGAGGGGCCACAGATACGCAGTATTTT; CDR3: CATSRVVGGATDTQYF
J: TRBJ2-7; D: NA; V: TRBV18; size: NA; DNA: TGTGCCAGCTCCCGCCGGACATCTTCCTACGAGCAGTACTTC; CDR3: CASSRRTSSYEQYF
J: TRBJ1-5; D: TRBD1; V: TRBV7-8; size: NA; DNA: TGTGCCAGCAGCACGGGACAGGGTCCCCAGCCCCAGCATTTT; CDR3: CASSTGQGPQPQHF
J: TRBJ2-3; D: TRBD1; V: TRBV5-4; size: once; DNA: TGTGCCAGCAGCTTGTATGGGACAGCCCGCACAGATACGCAGTATTTT; CDR3: CASSLYGTARTDTQYF
J: TRBJ2-3; D: TRBD2; V: TRBV29-1; size: few; DNA: TGCAGCGTCGGGGGGGGCGGAAATACGCAGTATTTT; CDR3: CSVGGGGNTQYF
J: TRBJ2-2; D: TRBD1; V: TRBV28; size: NA; DNA: TGTGCCAGCAGGAGACAGGGGGCGAACACCGGGGAGCTGTTTTTT; CDR3: CASRRQGANTGELFF
J: TRBJ1-4; D: NA; V: TRBV3-1/TRBV3-2; size: NA; DNA: TGTGCCAGCGGGACAAAGGAAAAACTGTTTTTT; CDR3: CASGTKEKLFF
J: TRBJ2-3; D: TRBD2; V: TRBV28; size: NA; DNA: TGTGCCAGCAGTATTAGCGGGAAGGGGCAGTATTTT; CDR3: CASSISGKGQYF
J: TRBJ2-1; D: TRBD1; V: TRBV6-5; size: NA; DNA: TGTGCCAGCATTAAGGGACAGGGTTACAATGAGCAGTTCTTC; CDR3: CASIKGQGYNEQFF
J: TRBJ2-1; D: TRBD2; V: TRBV7-2; size: NA; DNA: TGTGCCAGCAGCCAACGAGGATCCGGACTAGCGGAGTACAATGAGCAGTTCTTC; CDR3: CASSQRGSGLAEYNEQFF
J: TRBJ1-3; D: NA; V: TRBV27; size: NA; DNA: TGTGCCAGCAGTTTTTCTCGAGCGGGAAACACCATATATTTT; CDR3: CASSFSRAGNTIYF
J: TRBJ1-3; D: TRBD1; V: TRBV4-1; size: NA; DNA: TGCGCCAGCAGCCAAGATGGACAGGGTTTCGTATCTGGAAACACCATATATTTT; CDR3: CASSQDGQGFVSGNTIYF
J: TRBJ1-1; D: NA; V: TRBV5-6; size: few; DNA: TGTGCCAGCACCCTCCCTGGCAGGTTGAACACTGAAGCTTTCTTT; CDR3: CASTLPGRLNTEAFF
J: TRBJ2-1; D: TRBD2; V: TRBV6-5; size: NA; DNA: TGTGCCAGCAGTTCGACCGGACTAGCGAGCAATGAGCAGTTCTTC; CDR3: CASSSTGLASNEQFF
J: TRBJ2-4; D: NA; V: TRBV18; size: NA; DNA: TGTGCCAGCTCATCCAACCAGGGTGACATTCAGTACTTC; CDR3: CASSSNQGDIQYF
J: TRBJ2-7; D: TRBD2; V: TRBV11-2; size: NA; DNA: TGTGCCAGCAGCTTAGGGCCCGGGAGGAGCGAGCAGTACTTC; CDR3: CASSLGPGRSEQYF
J: TRBJ2-1; D: TRBD2; V: TRBV6-2/TRBV6-3; size: NA; DNA: TGTGCCAGCAGTTATTGGGGGGCTAGCGGGTCCAATGAGCAGTTCTTC; CDR3: CASSYWGASGSNEQFF
J: TRBJ2-3; D: NA; V: TRBV11-2; size: NA; DNA: TGTGCCAGCAGCTCCAGATGGACAGTCGGCACAGATACGCAGTATTTT; CDR3: CASSSRWTVGTDTQYF
J: TRBJ2-1; D: NA; V: TRBV7-9; size: once; DNA: TGTGCCAGCAGCTTTACCGGGTACAATGAGCAGTTCTTC; CDR3: CASSFTGYNEQFF
J: TRBJ2-7; D: TRBD1; V: TRBV5-4; size: NA; DNA: TGTGCCAGCAGCTTGGCCAGGGGGAGCTACGAGCAGTACTTC; CDR3: CASSLARGSYEQYF
J: TRBJ1-2; D: TRBD1; V: TRBV9; size: NA; DNA: TGTGCCAGCAGCGCCAGACAGGGGGGTGGCTACACCTTC; CDR3: CASSARQGGGYTF
J: TRBJ1-1; D: TRBD1; V: TRBV19; size: NA; DNA: TGTGCCAGTAAGGCGGCAGGGGGCGATACTGAAGCTTTCTTT; CDR3: CASKAAGGDTEAFF
J: TRBJ1-5; D: NA; V: TRBV7-2; size: NA; DNA: TGTGCCAGCAGCTTAGCGGGCAGAGATAATCAGCCCCAGCATTTT; CDR3: CASSLAGRDNQPQHF
J: TRBJ1-1; D: NA; V: TRBV9; size: NA; DNA: TGTGCCAGCAGCCCCTACTTGGGGAGCGATGAAGCTTTCTTT; CDR3: CASSPYLGSDEAFF
J: TRBJ1-4; D: TRBD1; V: TRBV28; size: NA; DNA: TGTGCCAGCAGCCCCCCCGGGACAGGGACTAATGAAAAACTGTTTTTT; CDR3: CASSPPGTGTNEKLFF
J: TRBJ1-6; D: NA; V: TRBV11-2; size: NA; DNA: TGTGCCAGCAGCTCCGTAGGCGGACCATCGGGACTGCTGAATTCACCCCTCCACTTT; CDR3: CASSSVGGPSGLLNSPLHF
J: TRBJ2-7; D: NA; V: TRBV5-5; size: NA; DNA: TGTGCCAGCAGCTTGTTGGGTGGGGTAGCGGCCGAGCAGTACTTC; CDR3: CASSLLGGVAAEQYF
J: TRBJ2-1; D: TRBD2; V: TRBV11-2; size: NA; DNA: TGTGCCAGCAGCTTAGTAGGGGGGTTAGCGGGAGGGCCGGACAATGAGCAGTTCTTC; CDR3: CASSLVGGLAGGPDNEQFF
J: TRBJ2-1; D: NA; V: TRBV6-5; size: NA; DNA: TGTGCCAGCAGTTACTCAGCGGACAATGAGCAGTTCTTC; CDR3: CASSYSADNEQFF
J: TRBJ1-2; D: TRBD1; V: TRBV6-1; size: NA; DNA: TGTGCCAGCAGTGAAGAGACAGGGGGCGCGAGCTATGGCTACACCTTC; CDR3: CASSEETGGASYGYTF
J: TRBJ2-2; D: TRBD1; V: TRBV14; size: NA; DNA: TGTGCCAGCAGCCGTTGGGACAGCCCGACCGGGGAGCTGTTTTTT; CDR3: CASSRWDSPTGELFF
J: TRBJ2-5; D: NA; V: TRBV5-1; size: NA; DNA: TGCGCCAGCAGCTTTAGATACCAAGAGACCCAGTACTTC; CDR3: CASSFRYQETQYF
J: TRBJ2-3; D: TRBD1; V: TRBV6-6; size: NA; DNA: TGTGCCAGCAGTTATTTAACAGGGGCATGGCAGTATTTT; CDR3: CASSYLTGAWQYF
J: TRBJ2-7; D: NA; V: TRBV6-5; size: few; DNA: TGTGCCAGCAGACCCCCGGGATTTGCTTACGAGCAGTACTTC; CDR3: CASRPPGFAYEQYF
J: TRBJ2-2; D: NA; V: TRBV5-1; size: NA; DNA: TGCGCCAGCAGCTTGGGGCGGACTAACTCCCGCCCCGGGGAGCTGTTTTTT; CDR3: CASSLGRTNSRPGELFF
J: TRBJ2-1; D: NA; V: TRBV21-1; size: NA; DNA: TGTGCCAGCAGCAAAGTGAGTAGGTTGGCGGGACCCCTCGGGGCGGAGTACAATGAGCAGTTCTTC; CDR3: CASSKVSRLAGPLGAEYNEQFF
J: TRBJ2-2; D: NA; V: TRBV2; size: NA; DNA: TGTGCCAGCAGGCCCGGGACACCGAACACCGGGGAGCTGTTTTTT; CDR3: CASRPGTPNTGELFF
J: TRBJ2-2; D: TRBD2; V: TRBV28; size: few; DNA: TGTGCCAGCAGATACAGCGGGAAGGTATCCGGGGAGCTGTTTTTT; CDR3: CASRYSGKVSGELFF
J: TRBJ2-7; D: TRBD1; V: TRBV5-6; size: NA; DNA: TGTGCCAGCAGCAGCCCCGGGACAGGGGTGTACGAGCAGTACTTC; CDR3: CASSSPGTGVYEQYF
J: TRBJ2-1; D: TRBD2; V: TRBV7-9; size: NA; DNA: TGTGCCAGCAGCTCCTCGATAACTAGCGGGAGGATCGATGAGCAGTTCTTC; CDR3: CASSSSITSGRIDEQFF
J: TRBJ2-7; D: TRBD2; V: TRBV28; size: NA; DNA: TGTGCCAGCAGTGTTGCCGGGGGGACGGTCTCCTACGAGCAGTACTTC; CDR3: CASSVAGGTVSYEQYF
J: TRBJ2-3; D: NA; V: TRBV19; size: few; DNA: TGTGCCAGTCGGGGCGGGAATGGTGATACGCAGTATTTT; CDR3: CASRGGNGDTQYF
J: TRBJ2-7; D: NA; V: TRBV5-6; size: NA; DNA: TGTGCCAGCAGCTCTGGGCGCGGGTCCTACGAGCAGTACTTC; CDR3: CASSSGRGSYEQYF
J: TRBJ1-5; D: TRBD1; V: TRBV7-6; size: once; DNA: TGTGCCAGCAGCCGCACAGGGGACAGCAATCAGCCCCAGCATTTT; CDR3: CASSRTGDSNQPQHF
J: TRBJ2-7; D: TRBD2; V: TRBV7-6; size: NA; DNA: TGTGCCAGCAGCCGTGGTTTAGCGGGCCCATACGAGCAGTACTTC; CDR3: CASSRGLAGPYEQYF
J: TRBJ2-7; D: TRBD2; V: TRBV7-8; size: NA; DNA: TGTGCCAGCAGCATCGCACTAGCGGGGTCCCTCTTCGAGCAGTACTTC; CDR3: CASSIALAGSLFEQYF
J: TRBJ2-2; D: NA; V: TRBV30; size: NA; DNA: TGTGCCTGGAACAGGGAGGGCACCGGGGAGCTGTTTTTT; CDR3: CAWNREGTGELFF
J: TRBJ1-3; D: NA; V: TRBV6-5; size: NA; DNA: TGTGCCAGCAGTTACTCGCAGACAGGTCGCGGAAACACCATATATTTT; CDR3: CASSYSQTGRGNTIYF
J: TRBJ1-5; D: NA; V: TRBV6-2/TRBV6-3; size: few; DNA: TGTGCCAGCAGTAAGGGGGTGGGATCCGGGAATCAGCCCCAGCATTTT; CDR3: CASSKGVGSGNQPQHF
J: TRBJ1-2; D: NA; V: TRBV9; size: NA; DNA: TGTGCCAGCAGCGTGGGGGGGCTCGGCTATGGCTACACCTTC; CDR3: CASSVGGLGYGYTF
J: TRBJ1-5; D: NA; V: TRBV27; size: NA; DNA: TGTGCCAGCAGAGCTTTTTATACTAGCAATCAGCCCCAGCATTTT; CDR3: CASRAFYTSNQPQHF
J: TRBJ2-5; D: TRBD1; V: TRBV25-1; size: NA; DNA: TGTGCCAGCAGTGACAGCAAACAGGGGCTAGGAAAGACCCAGTACTTC; CDR3: CASSDSKQGLGKTQYF
J: TRBJ1-1; D: NA; V: TRBV10-3; size: few; DNA: TGTGCCATCAGGGGGGACAAGGTAACTGAAGCTTTCTTT; CDR3: CAIRGDKVTEAFF
J: TRBJ1-1; D: TRBD1; V: TRBV4-2; size: NA; DNA: TGTGCCAGCAGCCTCCCGCCCGGGACAGATTTCACTGAAGCTTTCTTT; CDR3: CASSLPPGTDFTEAFF
J: TRBJ1-1; D: NA; V: TRBV3-1/TRBV3-2; size: NA; DNA: TGTGCCAGCAGCCAAGATCGGCGGGAAGCTTTCTTT; CDR3: CASSQDRREAFF
J: TRBJ2-7; D: NA; V: TRBV5-1; size: NA; DNA: TGCGCCAGCAGCTTGGACAGGGGAGGCGAGCAGTACTTC; CDR3: CASSLDRGGEQYF
J: TRBJ2-7; D: NA; V: TRBV28; size: once; DNA: TGTGCCAGCAGTTCCGCCGGGATCTACGAGCAGTACTTC; CDR3: CASSSAGIYEQYF
J: TRBJ2-2; D: NA; V: TRBV13; size: NA; DNA: TGTGCCAGCAGCCGTCGGTGGGGCCACACCGGGGAGCTGTTTTTT; CDR3: CASSRRWGHTGELFF